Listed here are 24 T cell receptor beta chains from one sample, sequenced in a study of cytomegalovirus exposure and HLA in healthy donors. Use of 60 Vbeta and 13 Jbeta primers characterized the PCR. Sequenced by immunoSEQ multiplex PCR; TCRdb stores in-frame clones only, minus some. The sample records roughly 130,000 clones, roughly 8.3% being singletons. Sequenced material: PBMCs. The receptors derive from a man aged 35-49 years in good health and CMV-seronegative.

The CDR3 here is CASSERPGPYEQYF. Here the CDR3 DNA reads TGTGCCAGCAGTGAAAGGCCAGGGCCCTACGAGCAGTACTTC. The genes are TRBV2 and TRBJ2-5; TRBD1 is a possible D gene (5 bases). The J call may be in error: the DNA end matches TRBJ2-7 better. CDR1 SNHLY and CDR2 FYNNEI come from the germline V gene. CDR3 length equals 14 residues.

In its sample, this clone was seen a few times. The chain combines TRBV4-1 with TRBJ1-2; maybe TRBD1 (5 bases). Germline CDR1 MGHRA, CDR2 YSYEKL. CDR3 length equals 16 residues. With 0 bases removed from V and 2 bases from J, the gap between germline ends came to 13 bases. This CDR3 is CASSQDLMTANYGYTF. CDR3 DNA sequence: TGCGCCAGCAGCCAAGACTTAATGACAGCGAACTATGGCTACACCTTC.

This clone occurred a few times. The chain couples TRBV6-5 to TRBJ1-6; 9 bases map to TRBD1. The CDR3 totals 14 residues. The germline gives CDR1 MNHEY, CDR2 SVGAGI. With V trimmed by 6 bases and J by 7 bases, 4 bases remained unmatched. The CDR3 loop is CASSRQGGNSPLHF. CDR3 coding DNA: TGTGCCAGCAGCCGACAGGGGGGCAATTCACCCCTCCACTTT.

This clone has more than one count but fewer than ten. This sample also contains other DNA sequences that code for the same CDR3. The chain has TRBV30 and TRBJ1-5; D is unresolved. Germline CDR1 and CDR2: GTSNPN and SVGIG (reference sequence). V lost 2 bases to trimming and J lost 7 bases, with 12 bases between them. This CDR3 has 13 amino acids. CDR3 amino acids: CAWSPAGEQPQHF. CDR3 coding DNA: TGTGCCTGGAGTCCTGCCGGGGAGCAGCCCCAGCATTTT.

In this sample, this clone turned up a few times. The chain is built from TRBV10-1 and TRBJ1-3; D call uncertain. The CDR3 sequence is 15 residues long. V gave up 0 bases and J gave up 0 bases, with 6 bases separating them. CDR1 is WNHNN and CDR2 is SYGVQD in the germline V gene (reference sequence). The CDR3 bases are TGCGCCAGCAGTGAGTCTTCAGTCTCTGGAAACACCATATATTTT. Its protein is CASSESSVSGNTIYF.

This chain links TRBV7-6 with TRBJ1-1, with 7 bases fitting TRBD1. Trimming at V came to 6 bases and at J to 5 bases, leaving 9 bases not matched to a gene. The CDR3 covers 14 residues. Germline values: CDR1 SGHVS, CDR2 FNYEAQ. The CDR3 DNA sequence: TGTGCCAGCAGTACAGGGGCCTGGGGGACTGAAGCTTTCTTT. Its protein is CASSTGAWGTEAFF.

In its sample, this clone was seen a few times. CDR3 coding DNA: TGTGCCAGCAGCCCCGACAGGGGGATAACTGAAGCTTTCTTT. It yields the protein CASSPDRGITEAFF. The chain is built from TRBV6-6 and TRBJ1-1, with 9 bases aligning to TRBD1. There are 14 residues in the CDR3. The V and J ends lost 6 bases and 5 bases, in that order; junction bases with no gene match: 7. Germline V lookup: CDR1 MNHNY, CDR2 SVGAGI (reference sequence).

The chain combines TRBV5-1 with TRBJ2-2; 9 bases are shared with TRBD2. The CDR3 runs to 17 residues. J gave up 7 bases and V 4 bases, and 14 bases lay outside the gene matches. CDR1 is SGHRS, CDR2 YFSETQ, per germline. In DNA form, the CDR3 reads TGCGCCAGCAGCCCAGACTATGGCGGGGGGGCAGGCGGGGAGCTGTTTTTT. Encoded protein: CASSPDYGGGAGGELFF.

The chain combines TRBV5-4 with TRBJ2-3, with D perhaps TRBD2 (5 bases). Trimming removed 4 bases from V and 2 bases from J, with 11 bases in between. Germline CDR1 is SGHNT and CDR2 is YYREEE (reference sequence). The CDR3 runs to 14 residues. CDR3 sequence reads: CASSLGSPTDTQYF. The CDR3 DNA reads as TGTGCCAGCAGCCTTGGGAGTCCCACAGATACGCAGTATTTT.

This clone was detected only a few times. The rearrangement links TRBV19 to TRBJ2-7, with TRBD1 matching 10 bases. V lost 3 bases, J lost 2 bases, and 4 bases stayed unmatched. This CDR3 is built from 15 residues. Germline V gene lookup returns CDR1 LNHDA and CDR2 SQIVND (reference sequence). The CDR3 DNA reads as TGTGCCAGTAGTATGGCCGGGACAGGGGCCTACGAGCAGTACTTC. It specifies CASSMAGTGAYEQYF.

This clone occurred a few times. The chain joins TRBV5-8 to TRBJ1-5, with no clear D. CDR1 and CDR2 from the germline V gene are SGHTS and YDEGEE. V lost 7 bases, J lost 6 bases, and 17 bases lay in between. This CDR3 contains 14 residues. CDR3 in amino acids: CASPGRGKSQPQHF. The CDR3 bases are TGTGCCAGCCCCGGCCGGGGTAAGAGTCAGCCCCAGCATTTT.

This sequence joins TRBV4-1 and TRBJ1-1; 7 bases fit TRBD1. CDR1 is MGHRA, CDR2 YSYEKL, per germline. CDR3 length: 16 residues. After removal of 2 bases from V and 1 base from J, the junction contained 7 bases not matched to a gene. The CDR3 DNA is TGCGCCAGCAGCCAAAAAGGGGGCGGTTCGAACACTGAAGCTTTCTTT. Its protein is CASSQKGGGSNTEAFF.

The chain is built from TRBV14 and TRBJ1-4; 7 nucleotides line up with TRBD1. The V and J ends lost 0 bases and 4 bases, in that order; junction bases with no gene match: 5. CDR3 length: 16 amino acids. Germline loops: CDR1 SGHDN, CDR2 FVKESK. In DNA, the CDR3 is TGTGCCAGCAGCCAAGACCGGGGACAGCTTAATGAAAAACTGTTTTTT. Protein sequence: CASSQDRGQLNEKLFF.

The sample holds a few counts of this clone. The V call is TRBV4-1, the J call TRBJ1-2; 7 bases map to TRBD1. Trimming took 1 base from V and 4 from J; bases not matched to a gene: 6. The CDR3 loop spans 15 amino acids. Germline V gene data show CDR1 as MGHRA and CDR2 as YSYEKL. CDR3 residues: CASSQVKGAVYGYTF. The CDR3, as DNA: TGCGCCAGCAGCCAAGTAAAGGGGGCTGTCTATGGCTACACCTTC.

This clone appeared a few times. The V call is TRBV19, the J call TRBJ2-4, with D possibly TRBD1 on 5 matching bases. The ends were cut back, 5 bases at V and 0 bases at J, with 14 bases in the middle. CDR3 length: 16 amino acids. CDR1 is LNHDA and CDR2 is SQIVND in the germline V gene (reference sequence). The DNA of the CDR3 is TGTGCCAGTAGTCAGTTGGCAGGGTTAGCCAAAAACATTCAGTACTTC. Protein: CASSQLAGLAKNIQYF. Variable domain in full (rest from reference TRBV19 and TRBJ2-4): DGGITQSPKYLFRKEGQNVTLSCEQNLNHDAMYWYRQDPGQGLRLIYYSQIVNDFQKGDIAEGYSVSREKKESFPLTVTSAQKNPTAFYLCASSQLAGLAKNIQYFGAGTRLSVL.

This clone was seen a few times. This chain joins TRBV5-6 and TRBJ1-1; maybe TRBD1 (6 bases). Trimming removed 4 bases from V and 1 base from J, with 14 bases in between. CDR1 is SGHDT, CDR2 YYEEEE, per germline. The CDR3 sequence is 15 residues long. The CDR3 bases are TGTGCCAGCAGCCGCTACAGGGTGGGGAACACTGAAGCTTTCTTT. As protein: CASSRYRVGNTEAFF.

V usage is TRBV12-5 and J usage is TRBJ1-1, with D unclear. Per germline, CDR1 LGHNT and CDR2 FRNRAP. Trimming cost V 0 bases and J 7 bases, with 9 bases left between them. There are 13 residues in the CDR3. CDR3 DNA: TGTGCTAGTGGTTTGGTAAGAGGGTTTGAAGCTTTCTTT. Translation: CASGLVRGFEAFF.

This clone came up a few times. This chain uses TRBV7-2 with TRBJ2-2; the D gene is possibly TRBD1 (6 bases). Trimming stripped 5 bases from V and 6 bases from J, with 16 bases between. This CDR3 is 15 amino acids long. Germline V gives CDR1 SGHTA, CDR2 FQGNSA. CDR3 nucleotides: TGTGCCAGCAGCCCCCACAGGGAACTCTCCGGGGAGCTGTTTTTT. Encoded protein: CASSPHRELSGELFF.

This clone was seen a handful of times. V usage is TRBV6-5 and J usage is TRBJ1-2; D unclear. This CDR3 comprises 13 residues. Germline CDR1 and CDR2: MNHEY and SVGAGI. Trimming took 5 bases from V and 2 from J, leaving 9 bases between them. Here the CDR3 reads CASSTQANYGYTF. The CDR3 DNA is TGTGCCAGCAGTACCCAAGCAAACTATGGCTACACCTTC.

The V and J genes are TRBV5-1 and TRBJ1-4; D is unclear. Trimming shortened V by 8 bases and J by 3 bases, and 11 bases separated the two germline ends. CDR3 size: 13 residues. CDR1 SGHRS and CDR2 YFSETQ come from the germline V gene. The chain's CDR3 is CASQTFPNEKLFF. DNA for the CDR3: TGCGCCAGTCAGACATTCCCTAATGAAAAACTGTTTTTT.

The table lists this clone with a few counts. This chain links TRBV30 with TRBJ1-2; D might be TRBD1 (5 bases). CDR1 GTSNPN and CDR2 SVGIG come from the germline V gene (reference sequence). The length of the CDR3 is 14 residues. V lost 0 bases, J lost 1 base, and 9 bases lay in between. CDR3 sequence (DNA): TGTGCCTGGAGTGTTGGGCAGGGTAACTATGGCTACACCTTC. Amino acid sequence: CAWSVGQGNYGYTF.

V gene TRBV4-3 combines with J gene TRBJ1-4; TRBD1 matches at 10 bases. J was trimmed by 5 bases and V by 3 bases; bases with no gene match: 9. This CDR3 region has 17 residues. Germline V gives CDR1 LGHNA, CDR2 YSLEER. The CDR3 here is CASSHLSPGQGNEKLFF. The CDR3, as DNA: TGCGCCAGCAGCCACTTGAGCCCGGGACAGGGGAATGAAAAACTGTTTTTT.

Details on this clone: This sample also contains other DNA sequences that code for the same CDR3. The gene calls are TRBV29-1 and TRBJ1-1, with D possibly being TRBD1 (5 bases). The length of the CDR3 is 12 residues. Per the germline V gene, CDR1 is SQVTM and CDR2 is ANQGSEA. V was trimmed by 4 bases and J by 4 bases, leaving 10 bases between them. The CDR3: CSVAQGGTEAFF. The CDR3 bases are TGCAGCGTTGCGCAGGGTGGCACTGAAGCTTTCTTT.

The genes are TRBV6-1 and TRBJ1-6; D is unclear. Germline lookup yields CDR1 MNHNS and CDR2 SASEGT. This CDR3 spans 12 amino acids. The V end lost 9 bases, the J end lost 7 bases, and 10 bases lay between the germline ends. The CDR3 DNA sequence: TGTGCCAGTCGGGTGGTCAATTCACCCCTCCACTTT. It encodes CASRVVNSPLHF.